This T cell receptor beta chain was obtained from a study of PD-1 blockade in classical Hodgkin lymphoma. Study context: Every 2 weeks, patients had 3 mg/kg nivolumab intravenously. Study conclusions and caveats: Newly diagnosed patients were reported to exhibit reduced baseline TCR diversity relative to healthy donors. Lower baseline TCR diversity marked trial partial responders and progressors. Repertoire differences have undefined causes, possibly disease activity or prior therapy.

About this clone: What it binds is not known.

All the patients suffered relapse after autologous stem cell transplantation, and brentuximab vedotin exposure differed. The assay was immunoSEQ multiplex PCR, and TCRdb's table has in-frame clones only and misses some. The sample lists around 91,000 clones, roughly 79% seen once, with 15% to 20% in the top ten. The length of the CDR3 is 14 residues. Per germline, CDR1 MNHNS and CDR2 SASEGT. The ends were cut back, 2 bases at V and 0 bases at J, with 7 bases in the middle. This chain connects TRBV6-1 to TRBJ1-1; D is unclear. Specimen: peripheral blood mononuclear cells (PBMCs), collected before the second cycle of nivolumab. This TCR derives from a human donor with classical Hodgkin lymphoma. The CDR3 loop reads CASSESILNTEAFF. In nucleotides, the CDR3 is TGTGCCAGCAGTGAATCCATACTGAACACTGAAGCTTTCTTT.